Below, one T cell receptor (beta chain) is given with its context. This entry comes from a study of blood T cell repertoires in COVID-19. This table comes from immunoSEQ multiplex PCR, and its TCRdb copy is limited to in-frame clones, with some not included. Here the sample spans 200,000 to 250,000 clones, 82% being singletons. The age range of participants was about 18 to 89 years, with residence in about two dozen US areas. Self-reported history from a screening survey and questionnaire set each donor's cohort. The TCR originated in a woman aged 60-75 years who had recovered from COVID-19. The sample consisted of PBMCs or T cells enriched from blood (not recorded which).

The CDR3, as DNA: TGTGCCAGCTCACAACAGGGTGGAAACACCATATATTTT. Protein sequence: CASSQQGGNTIYF. V and J are TRBV18 and TRBJ1-3; maybe TRBD1 (6 bases). The germline V and J ends were trimmed by 4 bases and 3 bases, with 7 bases remaining between them. CDR3 length: 13 residues. The germline V gene encodes CDR1 KGHSH and CDR2 LQKENI.